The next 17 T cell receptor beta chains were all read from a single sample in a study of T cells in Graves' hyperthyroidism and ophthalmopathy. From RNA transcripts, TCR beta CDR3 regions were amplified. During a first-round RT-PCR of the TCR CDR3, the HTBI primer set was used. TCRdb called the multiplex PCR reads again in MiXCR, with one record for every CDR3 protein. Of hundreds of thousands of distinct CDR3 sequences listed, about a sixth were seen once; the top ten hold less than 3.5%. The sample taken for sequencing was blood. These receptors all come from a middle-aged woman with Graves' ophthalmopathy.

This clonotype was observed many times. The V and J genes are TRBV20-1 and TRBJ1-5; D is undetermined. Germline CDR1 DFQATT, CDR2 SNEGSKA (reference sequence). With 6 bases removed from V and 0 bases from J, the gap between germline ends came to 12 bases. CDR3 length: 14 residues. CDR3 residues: CSAAPRISNQPQHF. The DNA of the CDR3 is TGCAGTGCCGCACCTAGGATTAGCAATCAGCCCCAGCATTTT.

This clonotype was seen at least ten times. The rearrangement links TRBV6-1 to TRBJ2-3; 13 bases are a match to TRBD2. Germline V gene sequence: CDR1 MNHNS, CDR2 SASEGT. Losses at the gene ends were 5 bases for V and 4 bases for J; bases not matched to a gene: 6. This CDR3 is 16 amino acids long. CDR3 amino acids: CASSPTGLAGSDTQYF. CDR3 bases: TGTGCCAGCAGTCCGACGGGACTAGCGGGATCAGATACGCAGTATTTT.

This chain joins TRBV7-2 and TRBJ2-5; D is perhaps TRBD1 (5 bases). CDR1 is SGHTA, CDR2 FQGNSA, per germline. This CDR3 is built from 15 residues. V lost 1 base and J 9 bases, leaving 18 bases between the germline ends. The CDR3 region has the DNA TGTGCCAGCAGCTTAGTGACAGTGGTCGCGGTCGCCCAGTACTTC. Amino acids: CASSLVTVVAVAQYF. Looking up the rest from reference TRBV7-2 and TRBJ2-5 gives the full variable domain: GAGVSQSPSNKVTEKGKDVELRCDPISGHTALYWYRQSLGQGLEFLIYFQGNSAPDKSGLPSDRFSAERTGGSVSTLTIQRTQQEDSAVYLCASSLVTVVAVAQYFGPGTRLLVL.

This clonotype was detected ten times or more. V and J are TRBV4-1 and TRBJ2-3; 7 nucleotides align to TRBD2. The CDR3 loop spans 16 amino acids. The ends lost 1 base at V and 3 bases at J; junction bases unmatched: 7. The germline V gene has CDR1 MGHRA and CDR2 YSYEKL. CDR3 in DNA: TGCGCCAGCAGCCAAGGACTAGCCCAGGGTACAGATACGCAGTATTTT. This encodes CASSQGLAQGTDTQYF.

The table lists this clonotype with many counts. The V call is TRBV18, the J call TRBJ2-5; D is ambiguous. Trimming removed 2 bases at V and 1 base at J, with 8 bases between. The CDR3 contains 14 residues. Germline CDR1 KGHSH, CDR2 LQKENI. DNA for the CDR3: TGTGCCAGCTCACCAGGCACCACCCAAGAGACCCAGTACTTC. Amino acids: CASSPGTTQETQYF.

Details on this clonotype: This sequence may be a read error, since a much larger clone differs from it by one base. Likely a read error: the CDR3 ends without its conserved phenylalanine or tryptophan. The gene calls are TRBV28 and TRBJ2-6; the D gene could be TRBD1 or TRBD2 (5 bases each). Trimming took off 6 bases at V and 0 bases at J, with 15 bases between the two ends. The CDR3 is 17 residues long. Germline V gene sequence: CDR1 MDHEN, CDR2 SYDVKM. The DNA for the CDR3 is TGTGCCAGCAGCTCTGGGACGGCCGTCTCTGGGGCCAACGTCCTGACTCTC. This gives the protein CASSSGTAVSGANVLTL.

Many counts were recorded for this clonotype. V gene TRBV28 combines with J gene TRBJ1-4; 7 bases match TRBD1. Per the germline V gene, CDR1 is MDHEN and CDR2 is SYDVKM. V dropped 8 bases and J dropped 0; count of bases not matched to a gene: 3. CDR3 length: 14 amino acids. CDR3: CASGTVATNEKLFF. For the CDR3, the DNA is TGTGCCAGCGGGACAGTTGCAACTAATGAAAAACTGTTTTTT.

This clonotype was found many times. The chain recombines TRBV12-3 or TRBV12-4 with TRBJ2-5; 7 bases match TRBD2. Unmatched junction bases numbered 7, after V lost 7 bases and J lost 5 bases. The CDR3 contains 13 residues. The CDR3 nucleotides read TGTGCCAGCACAGCGGGGCGTAGGGAGACCCAGTACTTC. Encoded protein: CASTAGRRETQYF.

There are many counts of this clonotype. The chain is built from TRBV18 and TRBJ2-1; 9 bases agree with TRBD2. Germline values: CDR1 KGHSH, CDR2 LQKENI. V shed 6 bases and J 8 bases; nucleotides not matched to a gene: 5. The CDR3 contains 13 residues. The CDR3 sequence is CASSPQRGDEQFF. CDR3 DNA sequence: TGTGCCAGCTCCCCGCAGCGGGGGGATGAGCAGTTCTTC. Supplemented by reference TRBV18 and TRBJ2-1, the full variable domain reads NAGVMQNPRHLVRRRGQEARLRCSPMKGHSHVYWYRQLPEEGLKFMVYLQKENIIDESGMPKERFSAEFPKEGPSILRIQQVVRGDSAAYFCASSPQRGDEQFFGPGTRLTVL.

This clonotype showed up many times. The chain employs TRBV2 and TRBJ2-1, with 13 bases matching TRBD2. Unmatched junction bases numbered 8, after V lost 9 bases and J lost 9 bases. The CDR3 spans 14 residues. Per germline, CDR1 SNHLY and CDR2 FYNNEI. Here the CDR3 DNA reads TGTGCCAGGGCCGGGACTAGCGGGAAAGTTGAGCAGTTCTTC. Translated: CARAGTSGKVEQFF.

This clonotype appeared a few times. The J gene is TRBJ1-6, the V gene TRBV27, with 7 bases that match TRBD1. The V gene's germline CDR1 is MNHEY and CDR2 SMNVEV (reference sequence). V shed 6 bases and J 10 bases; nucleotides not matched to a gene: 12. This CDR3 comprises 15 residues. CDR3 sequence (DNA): TGTGCCAGCAGACCCCCCTCGACAGGGAGCTCACCCCTCCACTTT. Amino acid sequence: CASRPPSTGSSPLHF.

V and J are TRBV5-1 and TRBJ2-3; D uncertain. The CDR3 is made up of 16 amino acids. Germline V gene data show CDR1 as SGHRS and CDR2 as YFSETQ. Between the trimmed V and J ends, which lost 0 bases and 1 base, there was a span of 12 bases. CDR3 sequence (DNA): TGCGCCAGCAGCTTGGGACTCTCTGGGGGCACAGATACGCAGTATTTT. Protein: CASSLGLSGGTDTQYF.

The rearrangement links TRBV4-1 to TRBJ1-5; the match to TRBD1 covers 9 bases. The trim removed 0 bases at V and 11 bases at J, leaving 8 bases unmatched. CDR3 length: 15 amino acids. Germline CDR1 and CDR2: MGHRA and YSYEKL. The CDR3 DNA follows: TGCGCCAGCAGCCAAGAACTGACAGGGGGTCGGTCCCAGCATTTT. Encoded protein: CASSQELTGGRSQHF.

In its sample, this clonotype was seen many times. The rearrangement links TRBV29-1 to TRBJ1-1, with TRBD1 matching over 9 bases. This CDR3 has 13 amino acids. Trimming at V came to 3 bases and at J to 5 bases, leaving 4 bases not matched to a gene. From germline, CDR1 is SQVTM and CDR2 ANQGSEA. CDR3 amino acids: CSVEGQGFTEAFF. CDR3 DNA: TGCAGCGTTGAGGGACAGGGTTTTACTGAAGCTTTCTTT.

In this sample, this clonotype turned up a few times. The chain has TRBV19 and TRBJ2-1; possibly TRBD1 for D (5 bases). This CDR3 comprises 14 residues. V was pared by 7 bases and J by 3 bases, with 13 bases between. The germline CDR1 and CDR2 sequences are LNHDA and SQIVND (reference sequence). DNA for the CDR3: TGTGCCAGTAAGGAGACAGAGGACTACAATGAGCAGTTCTTC. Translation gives CASKETEDYNEQFF. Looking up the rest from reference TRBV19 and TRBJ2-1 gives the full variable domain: DGGITQSPKYLFRKEGQNVTLSCEQNLNHDAMYWYRQDPGQGLRLIYYSQIVNDFQKGDIAEGYSVSREKKESFPLTVTSAQKNPTAFYLCASKETEDYNEQFFGPGTRLTVL.

The CDR3 nucleotides read TGTGCCAGCTCACCACGTGTCGCGGGCAGCTCCTACAATGAGCAGTTCTTC. The encoded protein is CASSPRVAGSSYNEQFF. The chain joins TRBV18 to TRBJ2-1, with D perhaps matching TRBD2 (5 bases). This CDR3 is built from 17 residues. The V end lost 1 base, the J end lost 0 bases, and 13 bases lay between the germline ends. The germline V gene has CDR1 KGHSH and CDR2 LQKENI.

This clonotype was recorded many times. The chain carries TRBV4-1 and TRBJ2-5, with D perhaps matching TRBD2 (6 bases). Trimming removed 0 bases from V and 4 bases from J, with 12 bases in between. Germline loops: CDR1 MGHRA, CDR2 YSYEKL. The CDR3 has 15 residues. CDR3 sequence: CASSQDWRAGETQYF. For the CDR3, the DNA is TGCGCCAGCAGCCAAGATTGGAGGGCGGGAGAGACCCAGTACTTC.